Presented here are 7 T cell receptor beta chains from one specimen sequenced in a study of T cell changes during pregnancy in multiple sclerosis. Produced via immunoSEQ multiplex PCR; TCRdb's table is partial and in-frame only. This table holds fewer than 45,000 clones, approximately 90% found once. This specimen consisted of CD8+ T cells from peripheral blood mononuclear cells, obtained after pregnancy. These receptors came from a female donor in good health, enrolled as a control in a pregnancy study.

This clone is deemed medium-sized. Other DNA sequences in the same sample also yield this CDR3. This chain uses TRBV7-3 with TRBJ2-1; D possibly corresponds to TRBD1 (5 bases). The CDR3 covers 14 residues. Germline values: CDR1 SGHTA, CDR2 FQGTGA. V was cut by 2 bases and J by 4 bases, with 9 bases left in between. The CDR3 sequence: CASSLGQGYNEQFF. DNA for the CDR3: TGTGCCAGCAGCTTAGGGCAGGGTTACAATGAGCAGTTCTTC.

The rearrangement uses TRBV29-1 and TRBJ1-2; the match to TRBD1 covers 10 bases. This CDR3 is built from 16 residues. The ends lost 4 bases at V and 4 bases at J; junction bases unmatched: 12. Germline values: CDR1 SQVTM, CDR2 ANQGSEA. The DNA of the CDR3 is TGCAGCGTTGGGCCATCCCCCCGGGACAGGGGCTATGGCTACACCTTC. This translates into CSVGPSPRDRGYGYTF.

The chain employs TRBV15 and TRBJ2-3, with TRBD2 identical over 10 bases. The CDR3 has 18 residues. From germline, CDR1 is LNHNV and CDR2 YYDKDF (reference sequence). V gave up 0 bases and J gave up 0 bases; unmatched junction bases: 6. The CDR3 coding sequence is TGTGCCACCAGCAGAGAAGCTAGCGGGGGTTCTAGCACAGATACGCAGTATTTT. This translates into CATSREASGGSSTDTQYF.

The chain combines TRBV15 with TRBJ1-4; D remains ambiguous. The V end was cut by 3 bases, the J end by 2 bases, with 7 bases between. This CDR3 has 14 amino acids. Looked up from germline, CDR1 is LNHNV and CDR2 is YYDKDF (reference sequence). CDR3 DNA: TGTGCCACCAGCAGGGGCGGGACTAATGAAAAACTGTTTTTT. This sequence encodes CATSRGGTNEKLFF.

This clone appeared once. V gene TRBV9 combines with J gene TRBJ2-1; TRBD2 matches 12 bases. V was clipped by 3 bases and J by 4 bases; unmatched bases: 2. The CDR3 covers 15 residues. The germline V gene encodes CDR1 SGDLS and CDR2 YYNGEE. Here the CDR3 DNA reads TGTGCCAGCAGCGCTAGCGGGGGGGTATACAATGAGCAGTTCTTC. As protein: CASSASGGVYNEQFF.

This clone was picked up one time. The same CDR3 arises from other DNA sequences in this sample as well. This chain connects TRBV4-3 to TRBJ1-1; the D is unclear. This CDR3 comprises 13 residues. Trimming took 0 bases from V and 4 from J, leaving 6 bases between them. Germline-derived CDR1 and CDR2 are LGHNA and YSLEER. In nucleotides, the CDR3 is TGCGCCAGCAGCCAAGACCGGGGCACTGAAGCTTTCTTT. The encoded protein is CASSQDRGTEAFF.

In regard to this clone: A read error may produce the germline difference seen at one junction end. V is TRBV7-9 and J is TRBJ1-1; the D gene is possibly TRBD1 (6 bases). The CDR3 is 10 residues long. Per the germline V gene, CDR1 is SEHNR and CDR2 is FQNEAQ (reference sequence). The CDR3 DNA is TGTGCCAGCAGCTTAGCGGGGGCACGGTTT. This encodes CASSLAGARF. Full variable domain (rest looked up from reference TRBV7-9 and TRBJ1-1): DTGVSQNPRHKITKRGQNVTFRCDPISEHNRLYWYRQTLGQGPEFLTYFQNEAQLEKSRLLSDRFSAERPKGSFSTLEIQRTEQGDSAMYLCASSLAGARFGQGTRLTVV.